Listed below are T cell receptor beta chains from one sample, sequenced in a study of T-cell reconstitution after alpha-beta-depleted transplantation in children. TCRdb processed the PCR reads anew with MiXCR; each CDR3 protein has one entry. The top ten clones hold about 4% of a sample with approximately 590,000 distinct CDR3 sequences, over 9.5% of them seen once. The source was PBMCs from the stem cell graft donor, collected from the stem cell graft. These receptors all stem from a human donor who donated a stem cell graft to a child with acute myeloid leukemia. The conserved cysteine and the conserved F or W are not part of the CDR3 here. Only some rows state a clone size, as once, few, many or a class for expanded clones.

>TRBV6-4|TRBJ2-7|many
ASGEILYNYEQY
>TRBV28|TRBJ2-7|NA
ATDLQGTGGEQY
>TRBV12-3/TRBV12-4|TRBJ2-2|many
ASIKTGQSGELF
>TRBV20-1|TRBJ2-1|few
SARELGTPLNEQF
>TRBV30|TRBJ1-6|NA
AWRIQGRGNSPLH
>TRBV29-1|TRBJ1-2|NA
SVEAQVYGYT
>TRBV3-1|TRBJ1-1|few
ASSGGRKNTEAF
>TRBV5-1|TRBJ1-4|few
ASSLEGTGREKLF
>TRBV21-1|TRBJ1-1|few
ASSKAWNTEAF
>TRBV30|TRBJ2-7|NA
AWTNPGTGFYEQY
>TRBV25-1|TRBJ2-1|NA
ASSEEGGSGRLNEQF
>TRBV7-2|TRBJ2-2|many
ASSALAEAGELF
>TRBV12-3/TRBV12-4|TRBJ2-7|many
ASSLASSGLEQY
>TRBV6-2/TRBV6-3|TRBJ2-1|many
ASSHLLGNEQF
>TRBV5-1|TRBJ2-5|few
ASSRLAGGPSKSLETQY
>TRBV5-1|TRBJ2-1|many
ASSSAGGNEQF
>TRBV20-1|TRBJ1-1|NA
SANRDTIPNTEAF
>TRBV5-1|TRBJ2-3|NA
ASSRERTITDTQY
>TRBV6-5|TRBJ2-5|NA
ASSYRGSETQY
>TRBV20-1|TRBJ1-4|few
SASGQGATNEKLF
>TRBV20-1|TRBJ1-5|many
SAGRQGANNQPQH
>TRBV6-6|TRBJ2-7|many
ASRTGFWGEQY
>TRBV6-1|TRBJ2-2|few
ASSRQVLNTGELF
>TRBV24-1|TRBJ2-3|NA
ATSDSKGTSGNTDTQY
>TRBV27|TRBJ1-4|NA
ASSTQGRSGEKLF
>TRBV7-9|TRBJ2-1|NA
ASSLVMNEQF
>TRBV6-2/TRBV6-3|TRBJ2-1|many
ASSFGLAGFNEQF
>TRBV20-1|TRBJ2-5|few
SARDLYQETQY
>TRBV6-1|TRBJ2-7|many
ASYWTSGTSYEQY
>TRBV15|TRBJ2-1|few
ATSRGPGDSLTNEQF
>TRBV12-3/TRBV12-4|TRBJ1-1|NA
ASSFGGVAF
>TRBV7-9|TRBJ2-1|many
ASSVSGRPDNEQF
>TRBV6-1|TRBJ1-5|few
ASSRGVGNQPQH
>TRBV20-1|TRBJ2-7|NA
SARDRLGSSYEQY
>TRBV6-5|TRBJ2-1|many
ASSYSTSNNEQF
>TRBV5-1|TRBJ2-3|many
ASSIDTDTQY
>TRBV5-4|TRBJ2-1|NA
ASSQTRDNEQF
>TRBV7-2|TRBJ1-1|few
ASSRLAAGTGVTEAF
>TRBV2|TRBJ2-5|NA
ASPGETGLETQY
>TRBV4-2|TRBJ2-7|many
ASSQEGQGGNEQY
>TRBV2|TRBJ2-1|many
ASTPRLGEQF
>TRBV12-3/TRBV12-4|TRBJ2-1|few
ASSFLVEQF